This T cell receptor beta chain appears in the sequencing data of a study of chemoradiotherapy in HPV16-positive cancers. Overall study findings and caveats: Candidate HPV-specific clones and E7-related TCR motifs grew in tumor during treatment. In HPV16-positive patients, HPV-responsive T-cell expansion tracked better recurrence-free survival.

Trimming pared 3 bases from V and 4 bases from J, leaving 10 bases between. This CDR3 region has 14 residues. Germline CDR1 MNHEY, CDR2 SVGAGI. Here immunoSEQ multiplex PCR was the method, and the copy in TCRdb shows in-frame clones only, minus some. The sample contains 1,500 to 2,000 clones, around 86% of which appear only once. This clone occurred once. Its antigen remains unknown. Other DNA sequences within the sample encode an identical CDR3. The source material was tumor tissue, sampled from a patient who underwent chemoradiotherapy. This sequence was found in a human donor with HPV-associated anogenital cancer. The rearrangement joins TRBV6-5 to TRBJ1-5, with no clear D. DNA of the CDR3: TGTGCCAGCAGTTATTCGGGTCGTAATCAGCCCCAGCATTTT. Protein: CASSYSGRNQPQHF.